Below, one T cell receptor (beta chain) is given with its context. This entry belongs to a study of cytomegalovirus exposure and HLA in healthy donors. The repertoire was sequenced with immunoSEQ multiplex PCR; TCRdb's copy has only in-frame clones and lacks some. The sample yields 70,000 to 75,000 clones, roughly 94% seen once. This CDR3 is 12 amino acids long. Trimming took off 5 bases at V and 4 bases at J, with 8 bases between the two ends. Germline CDR1 reads WSHSY; CDR2 reads SAAADI. The rearrangement links TRBV10-2 to TRBJ2-5; D not resolved. The TCR originated in a woman younger than 35 in good health and CMV-seropositive. The sequenced sample consisted of PBMCs. The DNA of the CDR3 is TGCGCCAGCAGTTCGGGTAGAGAGACCCAGTACTTC. Protein sequence: CASSSGRETQYF.